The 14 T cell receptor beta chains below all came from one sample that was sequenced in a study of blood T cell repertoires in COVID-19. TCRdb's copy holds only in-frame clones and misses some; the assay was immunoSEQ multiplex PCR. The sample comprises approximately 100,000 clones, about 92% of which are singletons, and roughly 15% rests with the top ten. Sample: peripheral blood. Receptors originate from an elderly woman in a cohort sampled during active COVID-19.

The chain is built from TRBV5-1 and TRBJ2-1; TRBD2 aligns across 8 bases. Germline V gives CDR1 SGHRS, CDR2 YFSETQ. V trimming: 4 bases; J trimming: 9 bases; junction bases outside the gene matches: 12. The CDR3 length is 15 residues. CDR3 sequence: CASSPRISGMGEQFF. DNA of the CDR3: TGCGCCAGCAGCCCTCGGATTAGCGGGATGGGTGAGCAGTTCTTC.

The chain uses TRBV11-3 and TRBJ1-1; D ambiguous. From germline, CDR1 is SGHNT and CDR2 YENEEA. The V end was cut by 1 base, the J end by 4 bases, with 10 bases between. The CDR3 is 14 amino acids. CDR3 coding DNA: TGTGCCAGCAGCTTAGGGGCCGCGGGCACTGAAGCTTTCTTT. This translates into CASSLGAAGTEAFF.

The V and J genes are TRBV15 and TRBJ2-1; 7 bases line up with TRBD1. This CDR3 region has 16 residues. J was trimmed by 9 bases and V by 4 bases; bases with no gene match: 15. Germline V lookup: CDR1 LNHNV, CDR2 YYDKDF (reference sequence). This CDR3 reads CATSTPGTDVFGEQFF. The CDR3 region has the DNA TGTGCCACCAGCACACCCGGGACAGACGTTTTCGGTGAGCAGTTCTTC.

CDR3 nucleotides: TGTGCCACCGCTGTACAGGATTCACCCCTCCACTTT. This encodes CATAVQDSPLHF. The chain is built from TRBV5-4 and TRBJ1-6, with D perhaps TRBD1 (5 bases). The CDR3 is made up of 12 amino acids. Trimming took off 9 bases at V and 8 bases at J, with 12 bases between the two ends. Germline CDR1 and CDR2: SGHNT and YYREEE (reference sequence).

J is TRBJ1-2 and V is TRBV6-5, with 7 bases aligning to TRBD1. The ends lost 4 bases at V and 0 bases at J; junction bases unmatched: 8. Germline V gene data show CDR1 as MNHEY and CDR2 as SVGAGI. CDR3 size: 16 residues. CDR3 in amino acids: CASSSTGIPTNYGYTF. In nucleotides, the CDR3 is TGTGCCAGCAGTTCGACAGGGATACCCACTAACTATGGCTACACCTTC.

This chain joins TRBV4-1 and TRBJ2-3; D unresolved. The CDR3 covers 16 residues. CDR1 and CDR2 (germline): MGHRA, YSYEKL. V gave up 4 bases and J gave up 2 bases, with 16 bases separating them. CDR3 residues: CASSPTPNLPTDTQYF. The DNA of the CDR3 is TGCGCCAGCAGCCCTACTCCCAACCTCCCCACAGATACGCAGTATTTT.

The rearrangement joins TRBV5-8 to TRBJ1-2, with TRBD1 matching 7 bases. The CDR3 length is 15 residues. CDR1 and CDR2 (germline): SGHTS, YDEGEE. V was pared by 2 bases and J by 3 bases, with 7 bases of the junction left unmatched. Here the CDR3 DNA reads TGTGCCAGCAGCTTCACCGGGACAGAAGACTATGGCTACACCTTC. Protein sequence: CASSFTGTEDYGYTF.

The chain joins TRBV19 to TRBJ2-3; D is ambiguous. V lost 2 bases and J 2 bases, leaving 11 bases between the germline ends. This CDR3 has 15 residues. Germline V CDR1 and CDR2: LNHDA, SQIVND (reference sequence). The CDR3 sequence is CASSIRLLNTDTQYF. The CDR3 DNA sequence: TGTGCCAGTAGTATAAGACTTCTGAACACAGATACGCAGTATTTT.

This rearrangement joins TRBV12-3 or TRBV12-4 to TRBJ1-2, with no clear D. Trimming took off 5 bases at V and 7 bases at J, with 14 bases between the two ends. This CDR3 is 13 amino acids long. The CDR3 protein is CASSPLQNGGYTF. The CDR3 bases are TGTGCCAGCAGTCCCCTCCAGAATGGTGGCTACACCTTC.

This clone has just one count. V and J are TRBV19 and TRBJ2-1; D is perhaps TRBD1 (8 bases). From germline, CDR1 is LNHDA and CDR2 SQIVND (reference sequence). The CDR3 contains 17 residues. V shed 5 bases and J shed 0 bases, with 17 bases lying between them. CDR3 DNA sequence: TGTGCCAGTAGTGGCGGGACTACAGGGGGCTCCTACAATGAGCAGTTCTTC. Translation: CASSGGTTGGSYNEQFF.

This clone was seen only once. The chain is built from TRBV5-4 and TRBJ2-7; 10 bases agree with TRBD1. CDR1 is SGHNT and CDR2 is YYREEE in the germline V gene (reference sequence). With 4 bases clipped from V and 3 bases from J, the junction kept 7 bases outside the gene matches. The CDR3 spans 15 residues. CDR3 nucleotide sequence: TGTGCCAGCAGCCCCCGGGACAGGGGTGTCTACGAGCAGTACTTC. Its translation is CASSPRDRGVYEQYF.

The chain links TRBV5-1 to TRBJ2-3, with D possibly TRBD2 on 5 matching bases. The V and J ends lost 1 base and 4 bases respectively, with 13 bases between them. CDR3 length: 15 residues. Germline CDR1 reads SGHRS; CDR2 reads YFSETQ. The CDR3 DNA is TGCGCCAGCAGCTTGCTAATAGCGAGCTCAGATACGCAGTATTTT. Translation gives CASSLLIASSDTQYF.

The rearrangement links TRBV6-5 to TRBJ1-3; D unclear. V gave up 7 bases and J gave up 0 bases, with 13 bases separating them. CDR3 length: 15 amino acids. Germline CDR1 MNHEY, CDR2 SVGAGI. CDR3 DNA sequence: TGTGCCAGCACCACTCTGAGTTTCTCTGGAAACACCATATATTTT. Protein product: CASTTLSFSGNTIYF.

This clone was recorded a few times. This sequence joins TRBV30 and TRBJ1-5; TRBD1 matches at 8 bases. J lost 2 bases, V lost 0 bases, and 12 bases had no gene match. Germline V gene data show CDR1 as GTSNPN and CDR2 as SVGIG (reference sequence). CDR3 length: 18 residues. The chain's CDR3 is CAWSVGWQGAVGNQPQHF. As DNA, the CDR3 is TGTGCCTGGAGTGTAGGCTGGCAGGGGGCTGTGGGCAATCAGCCCCAGCATTTT.